These 2 T cell receptor beta chains share one sample of origin, sequenced in a study of T-cell reconstitution after alpha-beta-depleted transplantation in children. A library of TCRbeta sequences, prepared with unique molecular identifiers, was generated. MiXCR was run by TCRdb on the PCR reads, yielding one entry per CDR3 protein. The table records about 210,000 distinct CDR3 sequences, approximately 15% of them present only once. Here the sequenced sample was PBMCs, mostly from graft donor cells, taken 360 days after TCRalphabeta/CD19-depleted stem cell transplant. These receptor sequences come from a male patient between 2 and 15 years old who had a stem cell transplant for acute lymphoblastic leukemia, so the T cells may come from the graft donor.

This clonotype was detected many times. The chain joins TRBV4-3 to TRBJ2-7, with D possibly TRBD1 on 5 matching bases. Trimming took 2 bases from V and 2 from J, leaving 7 bases between them. Germline assignment: CDR1 LGHNA and CDR2 YSLEER. The CDR3 has 13 amino acids. The CDR3 spells CASSQQQAYEQYF. DNA of the CDR3: TGCGCCAGCAGCCAACAACAGGCCTACGAGCAGTACTTC.

V and J are TRBV4-1 and TRBJ2-7; 8 bases line up with TRBD1. Trimming cost V 2 bases and J 2 bases; bases outside gene matches: 5. This CDR3 spans 15 amino acids. Germline V gene data show CDR1 as MGHRA and CDR2 as YSYEKL. Here the CDR3 reads CASSQFPGQAYEQYF. The CDR3 DNA reads TGCGCCAGCAGCCAATTCCCGGGACAGGCCTACGAGCAGTACTTC.